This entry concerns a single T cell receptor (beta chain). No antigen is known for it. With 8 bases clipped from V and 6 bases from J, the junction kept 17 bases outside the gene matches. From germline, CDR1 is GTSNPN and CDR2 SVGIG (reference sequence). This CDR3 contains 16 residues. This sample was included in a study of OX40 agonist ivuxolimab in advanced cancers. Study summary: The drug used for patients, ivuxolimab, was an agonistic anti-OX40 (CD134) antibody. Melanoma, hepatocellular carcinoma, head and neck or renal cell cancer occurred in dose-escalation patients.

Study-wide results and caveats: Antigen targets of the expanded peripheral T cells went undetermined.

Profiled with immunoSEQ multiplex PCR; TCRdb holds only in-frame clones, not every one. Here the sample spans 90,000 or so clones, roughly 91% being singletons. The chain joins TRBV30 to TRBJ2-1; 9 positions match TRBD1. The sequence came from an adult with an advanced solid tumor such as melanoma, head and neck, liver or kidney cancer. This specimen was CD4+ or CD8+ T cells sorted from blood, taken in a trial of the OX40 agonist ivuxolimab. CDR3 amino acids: CAITLQGAQYSNEQFF. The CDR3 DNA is TGTGCCATTACCCTACAGGGGGCGCAATATAGCAATGAGCAGTTCTTC.